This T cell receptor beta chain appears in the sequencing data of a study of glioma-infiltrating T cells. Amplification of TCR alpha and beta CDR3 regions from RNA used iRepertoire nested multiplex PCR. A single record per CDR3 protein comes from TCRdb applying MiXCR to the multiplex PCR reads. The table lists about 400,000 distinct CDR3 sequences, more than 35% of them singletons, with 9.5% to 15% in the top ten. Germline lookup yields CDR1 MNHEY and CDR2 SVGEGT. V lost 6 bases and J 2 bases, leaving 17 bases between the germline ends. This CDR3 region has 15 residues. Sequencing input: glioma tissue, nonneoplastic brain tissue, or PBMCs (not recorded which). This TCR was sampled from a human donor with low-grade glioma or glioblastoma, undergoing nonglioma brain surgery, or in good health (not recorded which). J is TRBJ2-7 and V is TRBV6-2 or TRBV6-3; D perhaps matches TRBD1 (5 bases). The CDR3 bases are TGTGCCAGCAGCTCGACAGACAGCGCGGCCTACGAGCAGTACTTC. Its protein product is CASSSTDSAAYEQYF.